This TCR beta chain was sequenced for a study of CD8+CD57+ T cells in acquired aplastic anemia. The use of genomic DNA as template underpinned the TCR beta VDJ and CDR3 profiling. TCRdb called the reads again in MiXCR, with one record for every CDR3 protein. Among some 410,000 distinct CDR3 sequences listed, around 72% were seen once. The CDR3 sequence is 16 residues long. V lost 0 bases, J lost 6 bases, and 4 bases stayed unmatched. Per germline, CDR1 ENHRY and CDR2 SYGVKD. In its sample, this clonotype was seen many times. What it binds is unknown. The study, taken as a whole, reports: CD8+ Simpson's diversity in patients was not significantly different from that in controls.

Sequencing input: sorted CD4+, CD8+, or CD8+CD57+ T cells (not recorded which) from PBMCs. The receptor comes from a human donor in good health, serving as a control. The rearrangement uses TRBV10-3 and TRBJ1-4; 10 nucleotides align to TRBD1. The CDR3 nucleotides are TGTGCCATCAGTGAGTCTTTGACAGGGGGCGATGAAAAACTGTTTTTT. Protein product: CAISESLTGGDEKLFF.